These 22 T cell receptor beta chains originate from one sample sequenced in a study of cytomegalovirus exposure and HLA in healthy donors. This PCR relied on a set of 60 Vbeta primers and 13 Jbeta primers. Only in-frame clones appear in the TCRdb table, and some are missing; sequencing was by immunoSEQ multiplex PCR. This table holds about 130,000 clones, over 75% found once. Sequencing was performed on PBMCs. All receptors come from a man younger than 40 in good health and CMV-seronegative.

J is TRBJ1-1 and V is TRBV10-2; D perhaps matches TRBD1 (6 bases). Germline V lookup: CDR1 WSHSY, CDR2 SAAADI. The V end was cut by 3 bases, the J end by 1 base, with 9 bases between. CDR3 size: 14 residues. DNA for the CDR3: TGCGCCAGCAGTGAACAGGGCCGGAACACTGAAGCTTTCTTT. It encodes CASSEQGRNTEAFF.

The gene calls are TRBV4-3 and TRBJ2-7, with 10 bases lining up with TRBD2. In germline, CDR1 is LGHNA, CDR2 YSLEER. V shed 4 bases and J 6 bases; nucleotides not matched to a gene: 9. The CDR3 has 15 residues. The CDR3 DNA is TGCGCCAGCAGCCGCGGACTAGCGGAGCCCTCCGAGCAGTACTTC. It encodes CASSRGLAEPSEQYF.

This sequence joins TRBV5-4 and TRBJ2-5, with 12 bases matching TRBD2. CDR1 SGHNT and CDR2 YYREEE come from the germline V gene (reference sequence). This CDR3 contains 17 residues. Trimming at V came to 4 bases and at J to 5 bases, leaving 12 bases not matched to a gene. The CDR3 here is CASSPPLGLAGGETQYF. The CDR3 DNA is TGTGCCAGCAGCCCACCACTGGGGCTAGCGGGAGGGGAGACCCAGTACTTC. Variable domain in full (rest from reference TRBV5-4 and TRBJ2-5): ETGVTQSPTHLIKTRGQQVTLRCSSQSGHNTVSWYQQALGQGPQFIFQYYREEENGRGNFPPRFSGLQFPNYSSELNVNALELDDSALYLCASSPPLGLAGGETQYFGPGTRLLVL.

This sequence joins TRBV7-8 and TRBJ2-7, with TRBD1 identical over 7 bases. The CDR3 consists of 14 residues. CDR1 and CDR2 (germline): SGHVS, FQNEAQ. V shed 4 bases, J shed 3 bases, and the junction held 6 bases outside the gene matches. CDR3 in amino acids: CASSSGTVIYEQYF. In DNA, the CDR3 is TGTGCCAGCAGCTCCGGGACAGTCATCTACGAGCAGTACTTC.

The chain recombines TRBV27 with TRBJ1-6; D unclear. The CDR3 consists of 16 residues. Germline CDR1 is MNHEY and CDR2 is SMNVEV (reference sequence). Trimming left V 7 bases short and J 0 bases short, with 13 bases between. The CDR3 DNA follows: TGTGCCAGCAAGACACCTGAAAGCTCCTATAATTCACCCCTCCACTTT. This sequence encodes CASKTPESSYNSPLHF.

This rearrangement joins TRBV28 to TRBJ2-2; D perhaps matches TRBD1 (6 bases). V lost 6 bases and J lost 4, with 12 bases in between. Germline V gives CDR1 MDHEN, CDR2 SYDVKM. The CDR3 runs 14 residues. The CDR3 reads CASSSGQFTGELFF. The CDR3 DNA reads TGTGCCAGCAGCTCGGGACAATTCACCGGGGAGCTGTTTTTT.

This clone was seen more than once but under ten times. J is TRBJ1-5 and V is TRBV19, with 7 nucleotides matching TRBD1. Germline lookup yields CDR1 LNHDA and CDR2 SQIVND (reference sequence). CDR3 size: 16 residues. V lost 6 bases to trimming and J lost 0 bases; unmatched junction nucleotides: 8. The chain's CDR3 is CASSKGQPSSNQPQHF. The CDR3 DNA reads TGTGCCAGTAGCAAGGGACAGCCAAGTAGCAATCAGCCCCAGCATTTT.

The chain combines TRBV29-1 with TRBJ2-3, with 8 bases matching TRBD2. This CDR3 contains 14 residues. The germline V gene encodes CDR1 SQVTM and CDR2 ANQGSEA. The V and J ends lost 4 bases and 1 base, in that order; junction bases with no gene match: 4. CDR3 protein: CSVAFGGGTDTQYF. The CDR3 region has the DNA TGCAGCGTTGCTTTCGGGGGGGGCACAGATACGCAGTATTTT.

The chain recombines TRBV9 with TRBJ1-1, with a weak D call TRBD1 (6 bases). Germline CDR1 and CDR2: SGDLS and YYNGEE. V was clipped by 1 base and J by 1 base, with 14 bases between them. The CDR3 loop spans 16 amino acids. CDR3 region: CASSVTSDRENTEAFF. CDR3 DNA sequence: TGTGCCAGCAGCGTAACCTCGGACAGAGAGAACACTGAAGCTTTCTTT.

The chain uses TRBV19 and TRBJ2-3, with 10 bases that match TRBD2. The CDR3 extends over 15 amino acids. CDR1 LNHDA and CDR2 SQIVND come from the germline V gene (reference sequence). Losses at the gene ends were 5 bases for V and 0 bases for J; bases not matched to a gene: 2. The CDR3 DNA sequence: TGTGCCAGTAGTTCACTAGCGGGGAGCACAGATACGCAGTATTTT. It codes for CASSSLAGSTDTQYF.

In the case of this clone: A junction end diverges from the germline sequence, so it may reflect a read error. The chain has TRBV7-7 and TRBJ2-7, with D maybe TRBD1 (5 bases). The CDR3 runs 16 residues. Germline V gives CDR1 SSHAT, CDR2 FNYEAQ (reference sequence). The CDR3 spells CASSLEDTLTGYEQYF. CDR3 nucleotides: TGTGCTAGCAGCTTAGAGGACACCCTTACGGGCTACGAGCAGTACTTC.

V usage is TRBV27 and J usage is TRBJ2-7; 12 bases align to TRBD2. The CDR3 has 14 residues. With V trimmed by 3 bases and J by 4 bases, 1 base remained unmatched. Per germline, CDR1 MNHEY and CDR2 SMNVEV (reference sequence). CDR3 DNA: TGTGCCAGCAGTTTGGGGACTAGCGGGTACGAGCAGTACTTC. Encoded protein: CASSLGTSGYEQYF.

The chain links TRBV15 to TRBJ2-1, with a weak D call TRBD1 (5 bases). The CDR3 is 13 amino acids. Germline CDR1 is LNHNV and CDR2 is YYDKDF (reference sequence). Trimming took 1 base from V and 4 from J, leaving 5 bases between them. The CDR3 sequence is CATSRGQYNEQFF. In DNA form, the CDR3 reads TGTGCCACCAGCAGAGGACAGTACAATGAGCAGTTCTTC.

The CDR3 sequence: CASSLSATQNEQFF. The CDR3 coding sequence is TGTGCCAGCAGTTTATCGGCGACTCAAAATGAGCAGTTCTTC. The chain recombines TRBV27 with TRBJ2-1; D call uncertain. V lost 0 bases, J lost 7 bases, and 10 bases lay in between. This CDR3 has 14 residues. The germline V gene has CDR1 MNHEY and CDR2 SMNVEV (reference sequence).

V usage is TRBV4-2 and J usage is TRBJ2-1; tentatively, D is TRBD2 (5 bases). V lost 0 bases, J lost 0 bases, and 9 bases lay in between. Germline V CDR1 and CDR2: LGHNA, YNFKEQ. CDR3 length: 16 amino acids. This CDR3 is CASSQDRGTSYNEQFF. The DNA of the CDR3 is TGTGCCAGCAGCCAAGATCGGGGAACCTCCTACAATGAGCAGTTCTTC.

The chain joins TRBV5-6 to TRBJ2-5; D may be TRBD2 (5 bases). Germline loops: CDR1 SGHDT, CDR2 YYEEEE. Trimming took off 0 bases at V and 10 bases at J, with 16 bases between the two ends. This CDR3 is 14 amino acids long. The DNA for the CDR3 is TGTGCCAGCAGCTTGGGGCGGCTCAGTGGAGGCCAGTACTTC. It is translated as CASSLGRLSGGQYF.

This clone has only a few counts. The rearrangement uses TRBV5-1 and TRBJ1-1, with D maybe TRBD1 (5 bases). The CDR3 contains 18 residues. The V gene lost 4 bases and the J gene lost 0 bases, with 22 bases spanning the gap. Germline V gene data show CDR1 as SGHRS and CDR2 as YFSETQ. CDR3 sequence reads: CASSLPTGRNRMNTEAFF. In nucleotides, the CDR3 is TGCGCCAGCAGCCTGCCCACCGGGAGAAACAGGATGAACACTGAAGCTTTCTTT. Based on the CDR3 plus reference TRBV5-1 and TRBJ1-1, the full variable domain is KAGVTQTPRYLIKTRGQQVTLSCSPISGHRSVSWYQQTPGQGLQFLFEYFSETQRNKGNFPGRFSGRQFSNSRSEMNVSTLELGDSALYLCASSLPTGRNRMNTEAFFGQGTRLTVV.

This clone came up once. CDR3 bases: TGTGCCAGCAGCTTAGCTAGCGGAGGGGAAGAGACCCAGTACTTC. Amino acid sequence: CASSLASGGEETQYF. The J gene is TRBJ2-5, the V gene TRBV7-9; D possibly corresponds to TRBD2 (6 bases). CDR3 length: 15 amino acids. The germline V gene encodes CDR1 SEHNR and CDR2 FQNEAQ (reference sequence). V was shortened by 0 bases and J by 3 bases, with 11 bases between the two germline ends.

This rearrangement joins TRBV5-4 to TRBJ2-7; 8 nucleotides align to TRBD2. CDR3 length: 16 amino acids. After removal of 2 bases from V and 2 bases from J, the junction contained 9 bases not matched to a gene. Germline loops: CDR1 SGHNT, CDR2 YYREEE (reference sequence). The DNA of the CDR3 is TGTGCCAGCAGCTTCGGGACTAGGACCCTCCCCTACGAGCAGTACTTC. As protein: CASSFGTRTLPYEQYF. Combining the CDR3 with reference TRBV5-4 and TRBJ2-7 gives the whole variable domain ETGVTQSPTHLIKTRGQQVTLRCSSQSGHNTVSWYQQALGQGPQFIFQYYREEENGRGNFPPRFSGLQFPNYSSELNVNALELDDSALYLCASSFGTRTLPYEQYFGPGTRLTVT.

This clone was counted between two and nine times. The chain has TRBV4-3 and TRBJ1-4, with D possibly matching TRBD1 (6 bases). V was clipped by 0 bases and J by 6 bases, with 14 bases between them. The CDR3 is 16 residues long. Germline assignment: CDR1 LGHNA and CDR2 YSLEER. The CDR3 sequence: CASSQEPPRGDEKLFF. DNA for the CDR3: TGCGCCAGCAGCCAAGAACCCCCCAGGGGTGATGAAAAACTGTTTTTT.

J is TRBJ1-1 and V is TRBV19, with a tentative D call TRBD1 (5 bases). The CDR3 loop spans 15 amino acids. Trimming removed 7 bases at V and 4 bases at J, with 19 bases between. Germline CDR1 is LNHDA and CDR2 is SQIVND (reference sequence). Here the CDR3 DNA reads TGTGCCAGTAACGGAGACAGAACAGGTACCACTGAAGCTTTCTTT. The encoded protein is CASNGDRTGTTEAFF.

Note on this clone: At the DNA level, this CDR3 is encoded by other sequences in the same sample as well. The rearrangement joins TRBV10-1 to TRBJ1-1; weak D call: TRBD1 (6 bases). The CDR3 contains 14 residues. The ends were cut back, 0 bases at V and 5 bases at J, with 10 bases in the middle. The germline V gene has CDR1 WNHNN and CDR2 SYGVQD (reference sequence). The CDR3 region is CASSESRGGTEAFF. For the CDR3, the DNA is TGCGCCAGCAGTGAGTCCAGGGGTGGTACTGAAGCTTTCTTT.